The sample holds one count of the clone carrying this T cell receptor (beta chain). The data are from a study of STAT5B mutations in CD4+ large granular lymphocyte leukemia. Here immunoSEQ multiplex PCR was the method, and the copy in TCRdb shows in-frame clones only, minus some. Found here are 40,000 or so clones, 75% to 85% of them singletons; the top ten hold around 0.57%. This clonotype was sampled from a human donor in good health. Sequencing was performed on CD4+ T cells from blood buffy coats.

CDR3 DNA: TGCGCCAGCATTCCGACTAGCGGGATACCAGAGACCCAGTACTTC. Encoded protein: CASIPTSGIPETQYF. V usage is TRBV5-1 and J usage is TRBJ2-5, with 11 nucleotides matching TRBD2. CDR1 is SGHRS, CDR2 YFSETQ, per germline. The CDR3 loop spans 15 amino acids. V lost 6 bases and J lost 4; bases outside the gene matches: 8.